Listed below are T cell receptor beta chains from one sample, sequenced in a study of blood T cells in healthy people across ages. TCRdb redid the calling of the 5' RACE reads with MiXCR, one entry per CDR3 protein. This table holds over 1,500,000 distinct CDR3 sequences, about two fifths found once. The source material was blood. These receptor sequences come from a human donor in good health. CDR3s include the opening cysteine and the closing phenylalanine or tryptophan. Clone size appears in some rows only: once, few, many, or a class for an expanded clone.

clone_size v_call cdr3_aa
few TRBV9 CASSVTSSETQYF
NA TRBV7-8 CASSSGRGLGEKLFF
NA TRBV9 CASSPRSGQNEQFF
NA TRBV15 CAASRDRGEAEAFF
few TRBV20-1 CSASDRGRPYEQYF
few TRBV7-2 CASRLAGINEQFF
NA TRBV6-6 CASSYVSHGGELFF
NA TRBV11-1 CASSLSAAGGRSEQFF
NA TRBV6-2/TRBV6-3 CASRASGRNYEQYF
NA TRBV13 CASSLGAGTLREQYF
NA TRBV3-1 CVSSQTGADYEQYF
NA TRBV12-3/TRBV12-4 CASSQFLGRAYEQYF
NA TRBV7-2 CASRYVLGATYEQYF
many TRBV5-5 CASSLDGFTYEQYF
once TRBV20-1 CSASPQGSYQPQHF
NA TRBV7-2 CTSSLDLGWTEAFF
few TRBV4-3 CASSQEHSGSGANVLTF
few TRBV27 CASAHRANQPQHF
NA TRBV7-2 CASSKTSGAGNEQFF
NA TRBV24-1 CATSDLQGLGYTF
NA TRBV20-1 CSAREGSDYGYTF
NA TRBV5-1 CASSLRLAGDKQFF
few TRBV29-1 CSVEYYNEQFF
NA TRBV6-1 CASSVIRDTGYTF
few TRBV29-1 CSVAGLGTGQIYNEQFF
NA TRBV9 CASSATPQPAGGETQYF
few TRBV19 CASKVVGTDTYEQYF
NA TRBV5-1 CASTGQSTGLETQYF
NA TRBV7-2 CASSSLSGGVQETQYF
few TRBV20-1 CSATDREHYGYTF
NA TRBV20-1 CSASAGLYNSPLHF
NA TRBV6-5 CASSQEAVPYGYTF
NA TRBV20-1 CSASLTSGGTHPSTDTQYF
NA TRBV7-2 CASSLDRAQEEQYF
few TRBV4-2 CASSQDEGYGYTF
few TRBV20-1 CSARRPQTGGKTQYF
few TRBV29-1 CSAKGQGIYEQFF
NA TRBV5-1 CASGSVGPGANVLTF
few TRBV11-3 CASSFRGGRDTQYF
few TRBV9 CASSLLGQQNEQYF
few TRBV7-3 CASSFQTSVNEQFF
few TRBV4-3 CASSHILDPSTEAFF
few TRBV10-3 CAISGARVLRRGYNEQFF
few TRBV13 CASVRDSNSPLHF
NA TRBV24-1 CATSDPGTSKETRYF
few TRBV6-2/TRBV6-3 CASNPTGQVGETQYF
NA TRBV7-2 CASSFNSGTGGYEQYF
NA TRBV20-1 CSARLTQGADEKLFF
many TRBV27 CASSSSGVADTQYF
NA TRBV27 CASKTTHTDTQYF
NA TRBV7-9 CASSLGPFSGANVLTF
NA TRBV20-1 CSAMTSGGTRSYNEQFF
NA TRBV6-5 CASSYSINKRLAESYEQYF
few TRBV24-1 CATSDFHEQYF
NA TRBV4-2 CASSQERNAYNEQFF
NA TRBV20-1 CSASRGGNGYTF
NA TRBV7-2 CASSRGLGQPYEQYF
NA TRBV7-2 CASSLDSRPSRPQHF
NA TRBV29-1 CSVEVGQVNTGELFF
few TRBV10-3 CAISELVDGDDYTF